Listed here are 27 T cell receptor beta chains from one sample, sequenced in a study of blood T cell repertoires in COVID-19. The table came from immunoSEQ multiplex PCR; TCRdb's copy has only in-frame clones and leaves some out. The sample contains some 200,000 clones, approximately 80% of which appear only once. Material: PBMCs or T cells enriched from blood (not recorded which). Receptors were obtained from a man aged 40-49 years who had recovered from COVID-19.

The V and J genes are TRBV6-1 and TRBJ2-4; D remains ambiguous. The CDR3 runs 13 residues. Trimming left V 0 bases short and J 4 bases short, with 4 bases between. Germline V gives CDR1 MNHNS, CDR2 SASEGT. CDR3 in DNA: TGTGCCAGCAGTGAAGCACAGAAAAACATTCAGTACTTC. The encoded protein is CASSEAQKNIQYF.

The CDR3 DNA is TGTGCCAGCAGCAAACAGTGGGGGGGACTAGCGGTTAACGCCCGCACAGATACGCAGTATTTT. Protein product: CASSKQWGGLAVNARTDTQYF. This chain joins TRBV3-1 (or the pseudogene TRBV3-2) and TRBJ2-3; 11 bases fit TRBD2. Losses at the gene ends were 5 bases for V and 1 base for J; bases not matched to a gene: 20. CDR1 LGHDT and CDR2 YNNKEL come from the germline V gene (reference sequence). The CDR3 has 21 residues.

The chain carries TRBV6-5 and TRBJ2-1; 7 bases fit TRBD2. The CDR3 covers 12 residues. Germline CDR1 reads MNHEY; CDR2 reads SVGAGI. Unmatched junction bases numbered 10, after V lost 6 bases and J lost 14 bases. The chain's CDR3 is CASRRPGTIEFF. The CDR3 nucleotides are TGTGCCAGCAGACGACCCGGGACTATTGAGTTCTTC.

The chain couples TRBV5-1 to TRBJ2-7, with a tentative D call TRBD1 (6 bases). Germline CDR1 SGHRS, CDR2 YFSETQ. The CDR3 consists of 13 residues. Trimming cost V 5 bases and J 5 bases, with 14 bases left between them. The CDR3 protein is CASRQQGSNEQYF. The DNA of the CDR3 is TGCGCCAGCAGACAACAGGGAAGCAACGAGCAGTACTTC.

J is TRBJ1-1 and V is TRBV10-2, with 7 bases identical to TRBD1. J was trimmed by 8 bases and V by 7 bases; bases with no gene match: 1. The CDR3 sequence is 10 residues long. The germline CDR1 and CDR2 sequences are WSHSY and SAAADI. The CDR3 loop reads CASKDREAFF. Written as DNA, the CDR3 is TGCGCCAGCAAGGACAGGGAAGCTTTCTTT.

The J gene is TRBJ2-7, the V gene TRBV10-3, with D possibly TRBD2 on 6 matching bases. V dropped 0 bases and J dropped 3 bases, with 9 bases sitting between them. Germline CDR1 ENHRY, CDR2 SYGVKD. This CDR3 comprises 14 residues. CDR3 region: CAISESGLNYEQYF. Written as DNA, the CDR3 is TGTGCCATCAGTGAGTCAGGACTAAACTACGAGCAGTACTTC.

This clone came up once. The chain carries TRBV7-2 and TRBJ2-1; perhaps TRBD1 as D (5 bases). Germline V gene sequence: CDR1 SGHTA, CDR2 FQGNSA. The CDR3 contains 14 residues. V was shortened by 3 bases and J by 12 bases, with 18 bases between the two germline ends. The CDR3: CASSLGPLTTGQFF. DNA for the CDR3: TGTGCCAGCAGCTTGGGGCCCCTAACCACGGGGCAGTTCTTC.

CDR3 loop: CASRHDNEVNGYGYTF. DNA for the CDR3: TGTGCCAGCAGGCATGACAACGAAGTAAATGGGTATGGCTACACCTTC. V is TRBV5-4 and J is TRBJ1-2; D gene uncertain. Trimming took 5 bases from V and 5 from J, leaving 22 bases between them. This CDR3 spans 16 amino acids. CDR1 and CDR2 from the germline V gene are SGHNT and YYREEE (reference sequence).

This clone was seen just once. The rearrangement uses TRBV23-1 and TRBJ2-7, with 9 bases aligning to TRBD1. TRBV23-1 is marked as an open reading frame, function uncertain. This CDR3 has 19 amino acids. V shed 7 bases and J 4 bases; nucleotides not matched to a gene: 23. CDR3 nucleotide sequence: TGCGCCAGCACTAAGTTATGGGACAGGGAGATAATTGACGGGTACGAGCAGTACTTC. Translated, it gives CASTKLWDREIIDGYEQYF.

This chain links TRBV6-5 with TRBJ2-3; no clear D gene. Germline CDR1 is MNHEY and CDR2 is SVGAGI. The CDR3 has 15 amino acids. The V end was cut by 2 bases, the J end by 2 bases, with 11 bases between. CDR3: CASSYLPSPTDTQYF. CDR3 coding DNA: TGTGCCAGCAGTTACCTTCCAAGCCCCACAGATACGCAGTATTTT.

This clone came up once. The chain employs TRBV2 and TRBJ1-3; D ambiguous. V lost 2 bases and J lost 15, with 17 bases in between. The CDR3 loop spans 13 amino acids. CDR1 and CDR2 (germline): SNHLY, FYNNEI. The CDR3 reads CASSENYKPSGYF. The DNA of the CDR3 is TGTGCCAGCAGTGAAAACTACAAACCCTCGGGATATTTT.

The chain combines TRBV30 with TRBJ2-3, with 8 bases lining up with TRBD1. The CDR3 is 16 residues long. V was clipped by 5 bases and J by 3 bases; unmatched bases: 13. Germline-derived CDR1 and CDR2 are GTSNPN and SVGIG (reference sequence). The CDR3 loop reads CAWVGQGEGETDTQYF. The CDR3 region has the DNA TGTGCCTGGGTCGGACAGGGAGAGGGGGAGACAGATACGCAGTATTTT.

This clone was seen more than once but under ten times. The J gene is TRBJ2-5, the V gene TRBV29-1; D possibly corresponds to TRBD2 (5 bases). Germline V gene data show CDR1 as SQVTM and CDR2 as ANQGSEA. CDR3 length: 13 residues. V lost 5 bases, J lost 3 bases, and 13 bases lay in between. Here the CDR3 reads CSVFRAGKETQYF. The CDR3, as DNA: TGCAGCGTTTTCCGGGCGGGCAAAGAGACCCAGTACTTC.

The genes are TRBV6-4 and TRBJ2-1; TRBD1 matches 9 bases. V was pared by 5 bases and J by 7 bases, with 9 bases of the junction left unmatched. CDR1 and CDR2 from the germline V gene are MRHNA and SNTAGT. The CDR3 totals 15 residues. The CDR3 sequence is CASSLQGAARNEQFF. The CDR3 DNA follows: TGTGCCAGCAGTTTACAGGGGGCAGCGAGGAATGAGCAGTTCTTC.

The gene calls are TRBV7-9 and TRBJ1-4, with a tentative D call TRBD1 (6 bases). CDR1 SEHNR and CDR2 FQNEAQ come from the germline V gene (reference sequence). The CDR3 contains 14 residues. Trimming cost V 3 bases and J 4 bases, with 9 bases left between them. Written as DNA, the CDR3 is TGTGCCAGCAGCTTCACAGGGTTTAATGAAAAACTGTTTTTT. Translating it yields CASSFTGFNEKLFF.

The DNA of the CDR3 is TGTGCCAGCAGCGAGGGTACCCGAACAGGGGCAACTAATGAAAAACTGTTTTTT. It encodes CASSEGTRTGATNEKLFF. This chain joins TRBV5-6 and TRBJ1-4; TRBD1 agrees at 7 bases. Germline V lookup: CDR1 SGHDT, CDR2 YYEEEE. The CDR3 loop spans 18 amino acids. Trimming cost V 4 bases and J 0 bases; bases outside gene matches: 12.

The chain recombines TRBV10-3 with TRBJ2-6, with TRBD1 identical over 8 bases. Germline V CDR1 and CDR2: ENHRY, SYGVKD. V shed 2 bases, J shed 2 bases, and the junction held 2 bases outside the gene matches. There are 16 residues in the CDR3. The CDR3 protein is CAISEGTGAGANVLTF. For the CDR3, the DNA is TGTGCCATCAGTGAGGGGACAGGCGCTGGGGCCAACGTCCTGACTTTC.

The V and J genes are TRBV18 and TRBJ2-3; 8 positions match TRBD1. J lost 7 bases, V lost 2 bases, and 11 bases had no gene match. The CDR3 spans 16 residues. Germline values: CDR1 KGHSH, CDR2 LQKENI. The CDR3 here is CASSPRTGSSSYTQYF. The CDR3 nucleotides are TGTGCCAGCTCACCAAGGACAGGGTCATCATCCTATACGCAGTATTTT.

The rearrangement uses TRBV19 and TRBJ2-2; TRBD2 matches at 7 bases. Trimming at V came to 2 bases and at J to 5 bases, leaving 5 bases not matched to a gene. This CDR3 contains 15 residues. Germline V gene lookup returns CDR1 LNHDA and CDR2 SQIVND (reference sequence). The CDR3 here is CASSITGGGTGELFF. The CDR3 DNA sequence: TGTGCCAGTAGTATAACGGGAGGAGGAACCGGGGAGCTGTTTTTT.

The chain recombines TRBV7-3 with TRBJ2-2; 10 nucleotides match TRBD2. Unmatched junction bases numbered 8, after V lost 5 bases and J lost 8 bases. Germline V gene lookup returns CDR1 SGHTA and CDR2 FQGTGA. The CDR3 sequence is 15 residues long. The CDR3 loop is CASSLGTSVSGELFF. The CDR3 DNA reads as TGTGCCAGCAGCCTAGGGACTAGCGTTTCAGGGGAGCTGTTTTTT.

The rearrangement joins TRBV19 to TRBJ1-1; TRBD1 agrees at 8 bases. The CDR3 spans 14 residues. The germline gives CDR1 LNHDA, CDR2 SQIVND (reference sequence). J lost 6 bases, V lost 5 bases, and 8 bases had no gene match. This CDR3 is CASSLDRGESEAFF. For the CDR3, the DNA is TGTGCCAGTAGTCTCGACAGGGGCGAATCTGAAGCTTTCTTT.

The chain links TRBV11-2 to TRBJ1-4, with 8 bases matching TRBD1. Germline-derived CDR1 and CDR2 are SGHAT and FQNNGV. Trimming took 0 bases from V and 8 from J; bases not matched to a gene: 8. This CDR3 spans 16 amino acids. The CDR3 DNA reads TGTGCCAGCAGCTTAGATCCCAGGGGGCGCCCCGAAAAACTGTTTTTT. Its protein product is CASSLDPRGRPEKLFF. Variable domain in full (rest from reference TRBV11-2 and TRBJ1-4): EAGVAQSPRYKIIEKRQSVAFWCNPISGHATLYWYQQILGQGPKLLIQFQNNGVVDDSQLPKDRFSAERLKGVDSTLKIQPAKLEDSAVYLCASSLDPRGRPEKLFFGSGTQLSVL.

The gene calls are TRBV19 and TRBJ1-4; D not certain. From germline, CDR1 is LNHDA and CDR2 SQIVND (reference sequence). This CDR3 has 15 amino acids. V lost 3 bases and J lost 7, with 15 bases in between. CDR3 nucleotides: TGTGCCAGTAGTATCGAGGGTTTCAGGAGTGAAAAACTGTTTTTT. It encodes CASSIEGFRSEKLFF.

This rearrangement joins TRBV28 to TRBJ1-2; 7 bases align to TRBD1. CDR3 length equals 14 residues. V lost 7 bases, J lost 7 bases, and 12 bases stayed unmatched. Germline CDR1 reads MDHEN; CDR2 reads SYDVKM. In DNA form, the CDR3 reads TGTGCCAGCACCCCGACAGGGTGGTCGGGTGGCTACACCTTC. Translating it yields CASTPTGWSGGYTF.

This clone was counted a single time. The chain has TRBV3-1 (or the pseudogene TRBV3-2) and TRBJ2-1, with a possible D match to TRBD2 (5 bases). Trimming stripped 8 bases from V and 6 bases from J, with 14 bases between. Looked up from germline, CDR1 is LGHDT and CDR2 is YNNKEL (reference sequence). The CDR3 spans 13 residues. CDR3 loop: CASEGVPFNEQFF. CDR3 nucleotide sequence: TGTGCCAGCGAGGGTGTCCCCTTCAATGAGCAGTTCTTC.

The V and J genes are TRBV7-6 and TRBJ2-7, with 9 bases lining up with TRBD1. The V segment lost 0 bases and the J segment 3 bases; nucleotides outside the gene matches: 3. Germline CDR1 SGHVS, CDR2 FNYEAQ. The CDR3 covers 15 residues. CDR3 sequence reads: CASSLAGQGSYEQYF. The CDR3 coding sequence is TGTGCCAGCAGCTTAGCGGGACAGGGAAGCTACGAGCAGTACTTC.

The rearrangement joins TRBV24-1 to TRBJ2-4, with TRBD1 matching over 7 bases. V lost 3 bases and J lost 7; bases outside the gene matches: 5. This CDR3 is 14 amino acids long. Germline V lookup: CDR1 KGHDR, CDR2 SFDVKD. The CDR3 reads CATSDPMTGNIQYF. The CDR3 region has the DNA TGTGCCACCAGTGATCCGATGACAGGGAACATTCAGTACTTC.